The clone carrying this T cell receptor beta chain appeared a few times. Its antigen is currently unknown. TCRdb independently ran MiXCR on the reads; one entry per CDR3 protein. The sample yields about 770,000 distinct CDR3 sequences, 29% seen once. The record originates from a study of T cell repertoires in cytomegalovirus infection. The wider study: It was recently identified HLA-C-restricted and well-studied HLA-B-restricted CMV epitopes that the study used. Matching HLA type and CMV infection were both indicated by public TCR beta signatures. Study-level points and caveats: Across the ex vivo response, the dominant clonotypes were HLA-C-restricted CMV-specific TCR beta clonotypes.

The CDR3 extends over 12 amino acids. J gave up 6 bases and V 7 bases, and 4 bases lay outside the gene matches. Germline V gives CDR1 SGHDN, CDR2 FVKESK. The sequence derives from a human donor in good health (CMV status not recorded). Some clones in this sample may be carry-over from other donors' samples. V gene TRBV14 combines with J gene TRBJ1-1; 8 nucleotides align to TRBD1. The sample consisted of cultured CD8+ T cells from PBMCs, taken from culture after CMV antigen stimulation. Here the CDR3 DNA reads TGTGCCAGCAACACAGGGGGGGCTGAAGCTTTCTTT. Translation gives CASNTGGAEAFF. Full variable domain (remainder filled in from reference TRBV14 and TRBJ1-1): EAGVTQFPSHSVIEKGQTVTLRCDPISGHDNLYWYRRVMGKEIKFLLHFVKESKQDESGMPNNRFLAERTGGTYSTLKVQPAELEDSGVYFCASNTGGAEAFFGQGTRLTVV.